This TCR beta chain was obtained from a study of blood T cell repertoires in COVID-19. The CDR3 totals 14 residues. V was clipped by 4 bases and J by 6 bases; unmatched bases: 7. Seattle enrolled patients during active infection and tracked them longitudinally. Assay used: immunoSEQ multiplex PCR; TCRdb lists only in-frame clones, some missing. The data hold roughly 570,000 clones, with about 89% observed a single time. Material: peripheral blood. The rearrangement joins TRBV5-3 to TRBJ1-2; 9 bases line up with TRBD1. TRBV5-3 is recorded as an ORF, its role being uncertain. This clonotype was sampled from a woman between 45 and 60 years old with COVID-19, enrolled during active disease. The CDR3 DNA reads as TGTGCCAGAAGCCTACCGGGACAGGGAAATGGCTACACCTTC. The encoded protein is CARSLPGQGNGYTF.